Presented here are 4 T cell receptor beta chains from one specimen sequenced in a study of blood T cell repertoires in COVID-19. Assay: immunoSEQ multiplex PCR; the TCRdb copy retains only in-frame clones and omits some. The sample includes roughly 200,000 clones, around four fifths of them seen just once. The sequenced sample was peripheral blood. These receptors all stem from a woman of 80 years or more with active or convalescent COVID-19.

The chain couples TRBV2 to TRBJ2-5; D unclear. The ends were cut back, 4 bases at V and 1 base at J, with 4 bases in the middle. The germline V gene encodes CDR1 SNHLY and CDR2 FYNNEI. The CDR3 is 12 residues long. As DNA, the CDR3 is TGTGCCAGCAGTGCCCTCCAAGAGACCCAGTACTTC. Its protein product is CASSALQETQYF.

V and J are TRBV2 and TRBJ1-2; TRBD1 aligns across 7 bases. CDR1 is SNHLY, CDR2 FYNNEI, per germline. V gave up 3 bases and J gave up 5 bases; unmatched junction bases: 9. This CDR3 region has 15 residues. The CDR3 protein is CASSDLPGGSYGYTF. The CDR3 nucleotides read TGTGCCAGCAGTGATCTCCCAGGGGGAAGTTATGGCTACACCTTC.

The chain recombines TRBV6-5 with TRBJ2-5; 7 bases are shared with TRBD1. The junction had 3 bases not matched to a gene; V was cut back by 6 bases and J by 2 bases. The CDR3 consists of 13 residues. Germline CDR1 reads MNHEY; CDR2 reads SVGAGI. The CDR3 reads CASRGQNQETQYF. The CDR3 region has the DNA TGTGCCAGCAGGGGACAGAATCAAGAGACCCAGTACTTC.

The chain links TRBV19 to TRBJ2-5, with 10 bases lining up with TRBD1. The CDR3 length is 14 residues. V was pared by 4 bases and J by 4 bases, with 3 bases of the junction left unmatched. The germline CDR1 and CDR2 sequences are LNHDA and SQIVND (reference sequence). CDR3 in amino acids: CASSRQGARETQYF. The DNA for the CDR3 is TGTGCCAGTAGTAGACAGGGGGCGCGAGAGACCCAGTACTTC.